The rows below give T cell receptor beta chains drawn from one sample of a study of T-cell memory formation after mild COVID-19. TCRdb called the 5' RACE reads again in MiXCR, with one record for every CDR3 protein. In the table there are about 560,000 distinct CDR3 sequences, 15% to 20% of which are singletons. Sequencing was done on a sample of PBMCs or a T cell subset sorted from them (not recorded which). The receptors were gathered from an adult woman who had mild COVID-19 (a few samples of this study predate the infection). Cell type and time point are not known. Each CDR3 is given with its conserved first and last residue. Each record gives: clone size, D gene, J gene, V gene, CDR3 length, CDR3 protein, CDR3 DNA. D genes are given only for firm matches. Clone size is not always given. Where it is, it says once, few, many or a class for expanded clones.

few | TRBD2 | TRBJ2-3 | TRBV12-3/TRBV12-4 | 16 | CASSLPGLAGRYTQYF | TGTGCCAGCAGTTTACCAGGTCTAGCGGGCCGGTATACGCAGTATTTT
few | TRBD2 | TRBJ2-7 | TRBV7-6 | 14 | CASRPGTSGYEQYF | TGTGCCAGCAGGCCCGGGACTAGCGGATACGAGCAGTACTTC
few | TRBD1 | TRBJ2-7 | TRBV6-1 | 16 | CASSEAIGTGSYEQYF | TGTGCCAGCAGTGAAGCGATCGGGACAGGGTCCTACGAGCAGTACTTC
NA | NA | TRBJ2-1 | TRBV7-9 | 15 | CASSLDEGVGNEQFF | TGTGCCAGCAGCTTAGACGAGGGAGTCGGCAATGAGCAGTTCTTC
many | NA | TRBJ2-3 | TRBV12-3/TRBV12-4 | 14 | CASSLTLGTDTQYF | TGTGCCAGCAGTTTAACCCTAGGCACAGATACGCAGTATTTT
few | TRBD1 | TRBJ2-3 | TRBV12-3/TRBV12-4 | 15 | CASSFGDRATDTQYF | TGTGCCAGCAGTTTCGGGGACAGGGCCACAGATACGCAGTATTTT
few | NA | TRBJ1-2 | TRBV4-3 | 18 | CASSQEEEGFEANYGYTF | TGCGCCAGCAGCCAAGAAGAGGAGGGCTTCGAAGCTAACTATGGCTACACCTTC
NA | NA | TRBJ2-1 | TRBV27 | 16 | CASSSWSGGSYNEQFF | TGTGCCAGCAGTTCGTGGTCCGGGGGCTCCTACAATGAGCAGTTCTTC
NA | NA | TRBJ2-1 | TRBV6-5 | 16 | CASSYKGRGLYNEQFF | TGTGCCAGCAGTTACAAGGGGAGAGGACTTTACAATGAGCAGTTCTTC
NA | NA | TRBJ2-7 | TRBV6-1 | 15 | CASSVLQGVNYEQYF | TGTGCCAGCAGTGTATTACAGGGCGTCAACTACGAGCAGTACTTC
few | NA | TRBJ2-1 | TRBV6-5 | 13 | CASSKTESNEQFF | TGTGCCAGCAGCAAGACAGAATCAAATGAGCAGTTCTTC
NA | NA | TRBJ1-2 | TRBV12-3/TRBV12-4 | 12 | CASSPLGFGYTF | TGTGCCAGCAGTCCCCTAGGGTTCGGCTACACCTTC
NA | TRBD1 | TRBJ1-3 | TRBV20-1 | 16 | CSASKDRGRLPNTIYF | TGCAGTGCCAGCAAAGACAGGGGGCGTTTGCCGAACACCATATATTTT
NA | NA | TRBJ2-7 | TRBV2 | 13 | CASNLRDRYEQYF | TGTGCCAGCAATCTGCGGGACCGTTACGAGCAGTACTTC
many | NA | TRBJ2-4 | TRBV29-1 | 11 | CSVTQSELQYF | TGCAGCGTAACTCAGTCGGAACTTCAGTACTTC
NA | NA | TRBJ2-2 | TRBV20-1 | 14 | CSATAVGRPGELFF | TGCAGTGCGACCGCCGTGGGTCGTCCCGGGGAGCTGTTTTTT
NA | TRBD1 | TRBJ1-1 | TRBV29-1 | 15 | CSFSGPGQGDTEAFF | TGCAGCTTCAGTGGGCCGGGACAGGGGGACACTGAAGCTTTCTTT
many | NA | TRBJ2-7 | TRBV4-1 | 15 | CASSQDFPGPGEQYF | TGCGCCAGCAGCCAAGATTTCCCAGGGCCAGGGGAGCAGTACTTC
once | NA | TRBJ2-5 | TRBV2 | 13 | CASSGDLEGTQYF | TGTGCCAGCAGTGGTGACCTGGAGGGGACCCAGTACTTC
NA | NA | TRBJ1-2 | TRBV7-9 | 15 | CASSSRPGRNYGYTF | TGTGCCAGCAGCTCTCGGCCAGGACGTAACTATGGCTACACCTTC
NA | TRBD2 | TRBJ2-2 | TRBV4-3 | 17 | CASSHPPGLAGTGELFF | TGCGCCAGCAGCCACCCACCGGGACTAGCGGGAACCGGGGAGCTGTTTTTT
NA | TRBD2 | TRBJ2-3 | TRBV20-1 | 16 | CSAILAGVQLGDTQYF | TGCAGTGCTATACTAGCGGGGGTGCAGTTAGGGGATACGCAGTATTTT
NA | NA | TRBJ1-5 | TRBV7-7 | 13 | CASSPMQAQPQHF | TGTGCTAGCAGCCCCATGCAAGCCCAGCCCCAGCATTTT
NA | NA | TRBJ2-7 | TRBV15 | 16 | CATSRRSAGPSYEQYF | TGTGCCACCAGCAGAAGAAGTGCCGGGCCATCCTACGAGCAGTACTTC
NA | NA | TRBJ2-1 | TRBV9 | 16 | CASSVAGGDTYNEQFF | TGTGCCAGCAGCGTAGCTGGGGGCGATACCTACAATGAGCAGTTCTTC